This entry lists 2 T cell receptor beta chains sequenced from one sample in a study of blood T cells in healthy people across ages. Then a second PCR, running roughly 7 to 11 cycles, was carried out with a sample-barcoded 5' primer and a J-beta primer mix. Using its own MiXCR run on the 5' RACE reads, TCRdb lists one record per CDR3 protein. The sample records about 750,000 distinct CDR3 sequences, approximately 55% being singletons. Input material: blood. These receptor sequences come from an elderly man in good health.

This clonotype was observed a handful of times. CDR3 nucleotides: TGTGCCACCAGTGAACCCGGTGAGGGGGCGCCTTATACGCAGTATTTT. Protein sequence: CATSEPGEGAPYTQYF. This chain uses TRBV24-1 with TRBJ2-3, with 7 bases fitting TRBD1. The CDR3 is made up of 16 amino acids. Germline lookup yields CDR1 KGHDR and CDR2 SFDVKD. V lost 4 bases, J lost 7 bases, and 13 bases stayed unmatched.

This clonotype was picked up a small number of times. The V call is TRBV7-2, the J call TRBJ2-1; no reliable D call. Germline V lookup: CDR1 SGHTA, CDR2 FQGNSA. The V and J ends lost 4 bases and 7 bases respectively, with 14 bases between them. CDR3 length equals 14 residues. Here the CDR3 DNA reads TGTGCCAGCAGCTCCAGACGGAGCACGAATGAGCAGTTCTTC. This sequence encodes CASSSRRSTNEQFF. Combining the CDR3 with reference TRBV7-2 and TRBJ2-1 gives the whole variable domain GAGVSQSPSNKVTEKGKDVELRCDPISGHTALYWYRQSLGQGLEFLIYFQGNSAPDKSGLPSDRFSAERTGGSVSTLTIQRTQQEDSAVYLCASSSRRSTNEQFFGPGTRLTVL.